The 20 T cell receptor beta chains in this list originate from one sample, sequenced in a study of T cells in women clearing cervical HPV infection (dated by TCRdb to the late 2010s). Library creation used the immunoSEQ multiplex PCR assay. Imported from immuneACCESS, the table was reduced by TCRdb to in-frame sequences with V and J called. These copies leave out some clones; in studies compared against another copy, an unresolved V gene accounts for under half, and the cause of the remainder is not known. The sample's clone listing holds fewer than 35,000 clones. The ten largest clones take up about 7.8% of the sample. The specimen sequenced was blood buffy coat. The receptors originated from a woman aged 18 to 69 with a cervical HPV16 infection that either progressed to CIN3+ or cleared (not recorded which).

Comment on this clone: The read ends 3 residues early relative to the CDR3; the germline J gene fills the gap. The V call is TRBV7-3, the J call TRBJ1-2, with TRBD1 matching over 10 bases. This CDR3 spans 16 amino acids. Germline-derived CDR1 and CDR2 are SGHTA and FQGTGA. The trim removed 6 bases at V and 3 bases at J, leaving 10 bases unmatched. The CDR3 bases that were read are TGTGCCAGCAGTGCGGATTGGGACAGGGGAGACTATGGC. Its protein product is CASSADWDRGDYG. The entire CDR3 protein is CASSADWDRGDYGYTF.

With respect to this clone: The CDR3 end lies 3 residues beyond the end of the read and is filled in from the germline J gene. This sequence joins TRBV29-1 and TRBJ2-1; D not resolved. The CDR3 is made up of 12 amino acids. V lost 0 bases and J lost 5, with 5 bases in between. The germline V gene has CDR1 SQVTM and CDR2 ANQGSEA. CDR3 bases read: TGCAGCGTTGAAGAGTCAGACAATGAG. It is translated as CSVEESDNE. The CDR3 reads in full as CSVEESDNEQFF.

Of note for this clone: The read terminates 3 residues ahead of where the CDR3 ends, so the germline J gene completes it. V gene TRBV7-9 combines with J gene TRBJ1-1; D gene ambiguous. V was trimmed by 6 bases and J by 4 bases, leaving 15 bases between them. CDR3 length: 14 residues. Germline CDR1 reads SEHNR; CDR2 reads FQNEAQ (reference sequence). The CDR3 reads CASRYPGVGTEAFF. Incomplete CDR3 DNA: TGTGCCAGCAGATATCCAGGAGTAGGCACTGAA.

Incomplete CDR3 DNA: TGTGCCACCAAAACGCAGACTGGCCCGGTC. Its protein is CATKTQTGPV. The CDR3 reads in full as CATKTQTGPVLTF. This chain links TRBV19 with TRBJ2-6, with D uncertain. The sequenced fragment ends 3 residues before the CDR3 boundary, so the rest is inferred from the germline J gene. The germline V gene encodes CDR1 LNHDA and CDR2 SQIVND (reference sequence). The CDR3 is 13 residues long. Looking up the rest from reference TRBV19 and TRBJ2-6 gives the full variable domain: DGGITQSPKYLFRKEGQNVTLSCEQNLNHDAMYWYRQDPGQGLRLIYYSQIVNDFQKGDIAEGYSVSREKKESFPLTVTSAQKNPTAFYLCATKTQTGPVLTFGAGSRLTVL.

About this clone: The read ends 3 residues before the CDR3 terminus; that terminus is restored from the germline J gene. The chain employs TRBV19 and TRBJ1-2; D is undetermined. The CDR3 has 15 residues. Germline V gives CDR1 LNHDA, CDR2 SQIVND (reference sequence). CDR3 DNA (partial): TGTGCCAGTAGTGGGTCAGCTAGCTCCTACAATGAC. Translated: CASSGSASSYND. The entire CDR3 protein is CASSGSASSYNDYTF.

For this clone: The CDR3 end falls 3 residues outside the read, so it is completed with the germline J gene. V and J are TRBV7-9 and TRBJ2-7, with D possibly TRBD1 on 6 matching bases. CDR3 size: 14 residues. CDR1 and CDR2 (germline): SEHNR, FQNEAQ (reference sequence). With 6 bases removed from V and 4 bases from J, the gap between germline ends came to 16 bases. The sequenced part of the CDR3 DNA is TGTGCCAGCAGTTCCACAGGGCGTAGGTACGAG. Its protein product is CASSSTGRRYE. The whole CDR3 region reads CASSSTGRRYEQYF.

CDR3 region: CASSFPGQSYDYTF. The covered CDR3 bases are TGTGCCAGCAGCTTCCCGGGACAGTCCTACGAC. The J gene is TRBJ1-2, the V gene TRBV7-9; 7 nucleotides line up with TRBD1. The read terminates 3 residues ahead of where the CDR3 ends, so the germline J gene completes it. CDR3 length equals 14 residues. Germline CDR1 is SEHNR and CDR2 is FQNEAQ (reference sequence).

As for this clone: From the germline J gene comes the end of the CDR3, since the read stops 3 residues before it. The chain joins TRBV7-9 to TRBJ1-4, with 7 bases aligning to TRBD1. CDR3 size: 14 residues. Germline-derived CDR1 and CDR2 are SEHNR and FQNEAQ (reference sequence). Trimming took 2 bases from V and 7 from J; bases not matched to a gene: 4. CDR3 sequence reads: CASSLQGVTEKLFF. The sequenced part of the CDR3 DNA is TGTGCCAGCAGCTTACAGGGGGTCACTGAAAAA.

Remarks on this clone: The read ends 3 residues shy of where the CDR3 ends; the end is completed using the germline J gene. The chain links TRBV5-6 to TRBJ2-7; 9 nucleotides match TRBD1. Per germline, CDR1 SGHDT and CDR2 YYEEEE. Germline trimming cut 5 bases from V and 6 bases from J; bases unmatched to any gene: 9. The CDR3 contains 14 residues. CDR3 loop: CASSPGTGSFEQYF. The CDR3 bases that were read are TGTGCCAGCAGTCCCGGGACAGGGAGTTTCGAG.

Regarding this clone: The CDR3 end is not reached by the read, which stops 3 residues before it; the germline J gene fills it in. This chain uses TRBV19 with TRBJ2-1, with D maybe TRBD1 (6 bases). The CDR3 covers 14 residues. Germline assignment: CDR1 LNHDA and CDR2 SQIVND (reference sequence). V was clipped by 5 bases and J by 6 bases, with 14 bases between them. CDR3: CASSARGQLNEQFF. CDR3 bases read: TGTGCCAGTAGTGCCCGAGGACAGCTCAATGAG.

For this clone: The read terminates 3 residues ahead of where the CDR3 ends, so the germline J gene completes it. The chain combines TRBV5-4 with TRBJ2-1, with D perhaps matching TRBD2 (6 bases). The germline gives CDR1 SGHNT, CDR2 YYREEE (reference sequence). The CDR3 totals 15 residues. V lost 0 bases and J 8 bases, leaving 15 bases between the germline ends. CDR3 sequence reads: CASSLELAGRHEQFF. The covered CDR3 bases are TGTGCCAGCAGCTTGGAACTAGCAGGTCGCCATGAG. The full variable domain, in which reference TRBV5-4 and TRBJ2-1 provide the parts outside the CDR3, is ETGVTQSPTHLIKTRGQQVTLRCSSQSGHNTVSWYQQALGQGPQFIFQYYREEENGRGNFPPRFSGLQFPNYSSELNVNALELDDSALYLCASSLELAGRHEQFFGPGTRLTVL.

With respect to this clone: The CDR3 end is not reached by the read, which stops 3 residues before it; the germline J gene fills it in. This sequence joins TRBV10-2 and TRBJ1-2; D is perhaps TRBD1 (6 bases). The germline gives CDR1 WSHSY, CDR2 SAAADI. CDR3 length equals 15 residues. The CDR3 bases that were read are TGCGCCAGCAGTGAAAGTGGCAGGGGCCTTATCGGC. Translation gives CASSESGRGLIG. The complete CDR3 sequence is CASSESGRGLIGYTF.

In the case of this clone: With the read ending 3 residues before the CDR3 end, the germline J gene is used to fill in that end. This chain connects TRBV30 to TRBJ2-2; TRBD1 is a possible D gene (5 bases). With 3 bases removed from V and 0 bases from J, the gap between germline ends came to 5 bases. Germline loops: CDR1 GTSNPN, CDR2 SVGIG (reference sequence). The CDR3 loop spans 13 amino acids. CDR3 DNA (partial): TGTGCCTGGAGGACAGCGAACACCGGGGAG. It is translated as CAWRTANTGE. The entire CDR3 sequence reads CAWRTANTGELFF.

On this clone: The CDR3 extends 3 residues past the end of the read, so its final part is completed from the germline J gene. The chain combines TRBV19 with TRBJ1-3; no definite D call. Germline-derived CDR1 and CDR2 are LNHDA and SQIVND (reference sequence). The CDR3 sequence is 12 residues long. CDR3 protein: CASSIGPGQIYF. The sequenced CDR3 bases are TGTGCCAGTAGTATAGGGCCAGGCCAA.

With respect to this clone: The CDR3 end lies 3 residues beyond the end of the read and is filled in from the germline J gene. V usage is TRBV29-1 and J usage is TRBJ2-2, with D uncertain. The CDR3 loop spans 11 amino acids. Germline V gene sequence: CDR1 SQVTM, CDR2 ANQGSEA. The sequenced CDR3 bases are TGCAGCGTTTCAACTAATGAAAAG. This sequence encodes CSVSTNEK. The full CDR3 protein is CSVSTNEKLFF.

Comment on this clone: The read stops 3 residues short of the end of the CDR3; the missing end is completed from the germline J gene. This sequence joins TRBV2 and TRBJ2-1; maybe TRBD2 (5 bases). Per germline, CDR1 SNHLY and CDR2 FYNNEI. Trimming pared 6 bases from V and 0 bases from J, leaving 9 bases between. This CDR3 spans 14 amino acids. The CDR3 protein is CASRTGSSYNEQFF. CDR3 DNA (partial): TGTGCCAGCAGGACGGGGAGCTCCTACAATGAG.

Regarding this clone: The CDR3 end falls 3 residues outside the read, so it is completed with the germline J gene. V and J are TRBV5-1 and TRBJ2-3; 8 bases fit TRBD2. Trimming cost V 0 bases and J 3 bases; bases outside gene matches: 9. The germline V gene has CDR1 SGHRS and CDR2 YFSETQ. CDR3 size: 17 residues. The CDR3 sequence is CASSLGNGGASTDTQYF. CDR3 bases read: TGCGCCAGCAGCTTGGGCAACGGGGGGGCCTCGACAGATACG. Full variable domain (missing parts from reference TRBV5-1 and TRBJ2-3): KAGVTQTPRYLIKTRGQQVTLSCSPISGHRSVSWYQQTPGQGLQFLFEYFSETQRNKGNFPGRFSGRQFSNSRSEMNVSTLELGDSALYLCASSLGNGGASTDTQYFGPGTRLTVL.

Comment on this clone: Coverage ceases 3 residues before the CDR3 finishes, and the germline J gene fills in the end. This rearrangement joins TRBV20-1 to TRBJ2-5, with 10 bases fitting TRBD2. V trimming: 6 bases; J trimming: 4 bases; junction bases outside the gene matches: 20. The CDR3 contains 18 residues. The germline V gene has CDR1 DFQATT and CDR2 SNEGSKA (reference sequence). Incomplete CDR3 DNA: TGCAGTGCCCGCCCCTTCGGACTAGCGGCCACCCTTAGAGAGACC. Translated, it gives CSARPFGLAATLRET. The entire CDR3 sequence reads CSARPFGLAATLRETQYF.

A word on this clone: The CDR3 end is not reached by the read, which stops 3 residues before it; the germline J gene fills it in. The chain couples TRBV15 to TRBJ1-2; 7 bases align to TRBD1. The CDR3 runs 13 residues. From germline, CDR1 is LNHNV and CDR2 YYDKDF (reference sequence). This chain's CDR3 is CATANNRGGGYTF. Incomplete CDR3 DNA: TGTGCCACCGCAAATAACAGGGGCGGCGGC.

On this clone: The read ends 3 residues shy of where the CDR3 ends; the end is completed using the germline J gene. The rearrangement uses TRBV10-3 and TRBJ2-7; 11 bases are shared with TRBD2. V trimming: 6 bases; J trimming: 6 bases; junction bases outside the gene matches: 7. CDR1 and CDR2 (germline): ENHRY, SYGVKD. The CDR3 has 14 amino acids. CDR3 DNA (partial): TGTGCCATCAGGAACCTAGCGGGAGGTGCCGAG. Amino acid sequence: CAIRNLAGGAE. The whole CDR3 sequence reads CAIRNLAGGAEQYF.